This T cell receptor (beta chain) came from a study of T cells in Graves' hyperthyroidism and ophthalmopathy. V lost 6 bases and J lost 4; bases outside the gene matches: 7. Germline assignment: CDR1 MDHEN and CDR2 SYDVKM. The CDR3 totals 15 residues. The investigators amplified TCR beta CDR3 regions from RNA transcripts. TCR CDR3 regions were first amplified by RT-PCR with HTBI primers. TCRdb processed the multiplex PCR reads anew with MiXCR; each CDR3 protein has one entry. The sample contains hundreds of thousands of distinct CDR3 sequences, 11% to 15% of which appear only once. This clonotype was counted only a few times.

The TCR originated in a woman between 18 and 29 years old with Graves' hyperthyroidism. The chain carries TRBV28 and TRBJ1-5; 9 bases are a match to TRBD1. Sequenced sample: blood. As DNA, the CDR3 is TGTGCCAGCAGCCGACAGGGGGTTGTAAATCAGCCCCAGCATTTT. It codes for CASSRQGVVNQPQHF.